These 12 T cell receptor beta chains were all obtained from the same sample, sequenced in a study of blood T cells in healthy people across ages. A second roughly 6 to 11 cycle PCR used barcoded and J-beta primers. TCRdb processed the 5' RACE reads anew with MiXCR; each CDR3 protein has one entry. The repertoire holds about 640,000 distinct CDR3 sequences, under 30% seen once, with about a sixth in the top ten. Sequencing was performed on blood. Every receptor here comes from an elderly woman in good health.

This clonotype was counted between two and nine times. CDR3 residues: CSVEGWGGSTEAFF. The DNA of the CDR3 is TGCAGCGTTGAAGGGTGGGGGGGAAGCACTGAAGCTTTCTTT. This chain joins TRBV29-1 and TRBJ1-1, with D perhaps matching TRBD1 (5 bases). The CDR3 has 14 amino acids. V lost 1 base and J 4 bases, leaving 13 bases between the germline ends. The germline CDR1 and CDR2 sequences are SQVTM and ANQGSEA.

This clonotype was recorded only once. The chain links TRBV28 to TRBJ1-1, with D unresolved. CDR1 is MDHEN, CDR2 SYDVKM, per germline. V gave up 7 bases and J gave up 1 base, with 7 bases separating them. This CDR3 is built from 12 residues. CDR3 sequence reads: CASTAQNTEAFF. The DNA for the CDR3 is TGTGCCAGCACGGCCCAGAACACTGAAGCTTTCTTT.

The genes are TRBV5-1 and TRBJ2-3; TRBD2 agrees at 7 bases. Germline V lookup: CDR1 SGHRS, CDR2 YFSETQ. J lost 3 bases, V lost 2 bases, and 6 bases had no gene match. The CDR3 contains 15 residues. The CDR3 here is CASSFALAETDTQYF. As DNA, the CDR3 is TGCGCCAGCAGCTTTGCGCTAGCGGAAACAGATACGCAGTATTTT.

This sequence joins TRBV7-3 and TRBJ2-5; D is unclear. The CDR3 is 15 residues long. Trimming removed 2 bases from V and 1 base from J, with 11 bases in between. Looked up from germline, CDR1 is SGHTA and CDR2 is FQGTGA. The DNA of the CDR3 is TGTGCCAGCAGCTTATACGCCAGCCCCCAAGAGACCCAGTACTTC. Its protein product is CASSLYASPQETQYF.

This clonotype occurred once. The chain is built from TRBV7-9 and TRBJ1-2; 12 bases are a match to TRBD1. CDR1 and CDR2 (germline): SEHNR, FQNEAQ (reference sequence). Unmatched junction bases numbered 6, after V lost 7 bases and J lost 6 bases. The CDR3 spans 14 residues. CDR3: CASIPGTGGNGYTF. DNA for the CDR3: TGTGCCAGCATCCCCGGGACAGGGGGCAATGGCTACACCTTC. The variable domain in full, completed from reference TRBV7-9 and TRBJ1-2, reads DTGVSQNPRHKITKRGQNVTFRCDPISEHNRLYWYRQTLGQGPEFLTYFQNEAQLEKSRLLSDRFSAERPKGSFSTLEIQRTEQGDSAMYLCASIPGTGGNGYTFGSGTRLTVV.

In its sample, this clonotype was seen a few times. The chain employs TRBV30 and TRBJ1-5; 7 positions match TRBD1. Per the germline V gene, CDR1 is GTSNPN and CDR2 is SVGIG (reference sequence). The CDR3 runs to 14 residues. The V gene end was trimmed by 5 bases and the J gene end by 6 bases; junction bases not matched to a gene: 10. Written as DNA, the CDR3 is TGTGCCTGGGGACGCGACAGGGCAGGTCAGCCCCAGCATTTT. It yields the protein CAWGRDRAGQPQHF.

As for this clonotype: This clone may be a read error of a much larger clone one base away. The chain's CDR3 is CASREPGQGTYEQYF. CDR3 sequence (DNA): TGTGCCAGCAGGGAGCCGGGACAGGGGACTTACGAGCAGTACTTC. The chain links TRBV6-6 to TRBJ2-7; 10 nucleotides agree with TRBD1. CDR3 length: 15 amino acids. The junction had 9 bases not matched to a gene; V was cut back by 6 bases and J by 4 bases. CDR1 is MNHNY and CDR2 is SVGAGI in the germline V gene (reference sequence).

This clonotype was observed a few times. This chain links TRBV2 with TRBJ1-4; D gene ambiguous. The V gene's germline CDR1 is SNHLY and CDR2 FYNNEI. Trimming removed 2 bases from V and 14 bases from J, with 9 bases in between. This CDR3 is built from 11 residues. The CDR3, as DNA: TGTGCCAGCAGTGAACTCCGTGGTCTGTTTTTT. Translating gives CASSELRGLFF.

Many counts were recorded for this clonotype. The chain has TRBV29-1 and TRBJ2-1; TRBD1 might be the D (5 bases). Germline loops: CDR1 SQVTM, CDR2 ANQGSEA. The CDR3 is made up of 14 amino acids. Trimming stripped 4 bases from V and 9 bases from J, with 19 bases between. The CDR3 reads CSVGAKGREAEQFF. DNA for the CDR3: TGCAGCGTTGGGGCCAAGGGGCGCGAGGCTGAGCAGTTCTTC.

This clonotype was counted only a few times. V usage is TRBV10-3 and J usage is TRBJ2-1; TRBD2 agrees at 16 bases. The V gene's germline CDR1 is ENHRY and CDR2 SYGVKD. This CDR3 contains 15 residues. V dropped 5 bases and J dropped 8; count of bases not matched to a gene: 3. This CDR3 reads CAISRGTSGGDEQFF. The CDR3, as DNA: TGTGCCATCAGTCGCGGGACTAGCGGGGGGGATGAGCAGTTCTTC.

For this clonotype: With a much larger clone just one base away, this may be a read error. CDR3 nucleotide sequence: TGTGCCAGCAGTGGGGGACTAGCTAACAATGAGCAGTTCTTC. Protein sequence: CASSGGLANNEQFF. V usage is TRBV6-5 and J usage is TRBJ2-1; 9 nucleotides match TRBD2. With V trimmed by 5 bases and J by 5 bases, 4 bases remained unmatched. Germline V CDR1 and CDR2: MNHEY, SVGAGI. CDR3 length: 14 residues.

As concerns this clonotype: Possible read error: a much larger clone is one base away. The chain recombines TRBV7-2 with TRBJ2-1; D may be TRBD1 (6 bases). The CDR3 is made up of 13 amino acids. The V gene's germline CDR1 is SGHTA and CDR2 FQGNSA. Trimming shortened V by 5 bases and J by 10 bases, and 15 bases separated the two germline ends. The CDR3 sequence is CASSQGSGPEQFF. CDR3 nucleotides: TGTGCCAGCAGCCAGGGGTCGGGGCCCGAGCAGTTCTTC.